Sequencing of this TCR beta chain was carried out in a study of cytomegalovirus exposure and HLA in healthy donors. The study's findings and limits: As a later analysis showed, a missense DCLRE1C variant was linked to trimming of TCR beta V- and J-genes.

The V segment lost 3 bases and the J segment 7 bases; nucleotides outside the gene matches: 9. Germline lookup yields CDR1 MRHNA and CDR2 SNTAGT. CDR3 length equals 14 residues. Use of 60 Vbeta and 13 Jbeta primers characterized the PCR. Authors' data handling: In a later analysis, around 10 million of tens of millions of unique beta chains occurred in at least two donors. The data were produced by immunoSEQ multiplex PCR, yet TCRdb's version contains in-frame clones alone and is incomplete. V and J calls and clone size follow that table, whereas D and trimming were derived from the DNA. The table includes 110,000 or so clones, 60% to 80% detected once. Comments on this clone: What it recognizes is unknown.

V and J are TRBV6-4 and TRBJ2-7; TRBD2 agrees at 7 bases. The specimen sequenced was PBMCs. This TCR came from a man aged 45-65 years in good health and CMV-seropositive. The DNA for the CDR3 is TGTGCCAGCAGTGATTTTTTCGGGAGGACAGAGCAGTACTTC. This codes for CASSDFFGRTEQYF.